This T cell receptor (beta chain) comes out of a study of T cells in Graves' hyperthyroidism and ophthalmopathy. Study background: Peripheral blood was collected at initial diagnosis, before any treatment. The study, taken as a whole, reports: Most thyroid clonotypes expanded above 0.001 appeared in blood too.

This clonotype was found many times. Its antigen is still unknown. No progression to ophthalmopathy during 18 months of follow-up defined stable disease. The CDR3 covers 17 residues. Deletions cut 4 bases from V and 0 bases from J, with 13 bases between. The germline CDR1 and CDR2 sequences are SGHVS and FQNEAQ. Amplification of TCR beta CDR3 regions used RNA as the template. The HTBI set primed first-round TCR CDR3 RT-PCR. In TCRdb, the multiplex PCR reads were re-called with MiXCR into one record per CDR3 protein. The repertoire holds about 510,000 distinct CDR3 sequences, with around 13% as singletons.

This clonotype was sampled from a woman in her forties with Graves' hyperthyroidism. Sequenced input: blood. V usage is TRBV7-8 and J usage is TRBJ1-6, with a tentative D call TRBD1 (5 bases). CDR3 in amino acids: CASSSRDPSSYNSPLHF. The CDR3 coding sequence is TGTGCCAGCAGCTCACGGGACCCGAGCTCCTATAATTCACCCCTCCACTTT.